The rows below give T cell receptor beta chains drawn from one sample of a study of human T cells and chemical hapten exposure. Using its own MiXCR run on the RACE reads, TCRdb lists one record per CDR3 protein. The table lists approximately 260,000 distinct CDR3 sequences, about 8.1% of them singletons. The specimen comprised whole blood, sampled in connection with sensitization to the hapten diphenylcyclopropenone (DPC). Source of these receptors: a woman in her forties with alopecia areata. Some clones in this sample may be carry-over from other donors' samples. The CDR3 runs from the conserved cysteine through the conserved F or W. Fields, in order: CDR3 length, V gene, J gene, D gene, clone size, CDR3 DNA, CDR3 protein. D genes are given only for firm matches. Only part of the rows carry a size: once, few, many, or a class if the clone is expanded.

cdr3_length: 13
v_call: TRBV5-1
j_call: TRBJ2-7
d_call: .
clone_size: few
cdr3_nt: TGCGCCAGCAGCAAAGACTCTGCCTACGAGCAGTACTTC
cdr3_aa: CASSKDSAYEQYF

cdr3_length: 13
v_call: TRBV9
j_call: TRBJ2-7
d_call: .
clone_size: .
cdr3_nt: TGTGCCAGCAGCGTCGGGGAAATAGCGCGGCAGTACTTC
cdr3_aa: CASSVGEIARQYF

cdr3_length: 11
v_call: TRBV28
j_call: TRBJ2-7
d_call: .
clone_size: few
cdr3_nt: TGTGCCAGCAGTTCCCCCACCGCGCAGTACTTC
cdr3_aa: CASSSPTAQYF

cdr3_length: 13
v_call: TRBV9
j_call: TRBJ1-1
d_call: .
clone_size: few
cdr3_nt: TGTGCCAGCAGCGTAGCTACCCGGGGGCCAGCTTTCTTT
cdr3_aa: CASSVATRGPAFF

cdr3_length: 16
v_call: TRBV6-6
j_call: TRBJ1-6
d_call: .
clone_size: .
cdr3_nt: TGTGCCAGCAAAACCAGGGAGGGCCCCTATAATTCACCCCTCCACTTT
cdr3_aa: CASKTREGPYNSPLHF

cdr3_length: 14
v_call: TRBV6-2/TRBV6-3
j_call: TRBJ2-7
d_call: TRBD2
clone_size: few
cdr3_nt: TGTGCCAGCAGACCGGGGACTAGCGGATCAAAGCAGTACTTC
cdr3_aa: CASRPGTSGSKQYF

cdr3_length: 13
v_call: TRBV7-2
j_call: TRBJ2-7
d_call: .
clone_size: .
cdr3_nt: TGTGCCAGCAGCAGGACGGGACCCTACGAGCAGTACTTC
cdr3_aa: CASSRTGPYEQYF

cdr3_length: 15
v_call: TRBV18
j_call: TRBJ2-3
d_call: .
clone_size: few
cdr3_nt: TGTGCCAGCTCACCAGGGATAGCGAGCGCAGATACGCAGTATTTT
cdr3_aa: CASSPGIASADTQYF

cdr3_length: 14
v_call: TRBV7-9
j_call: TRBJ2-7
d_call: .
clone_size: .
cdr3_nt: TGTGCCAGCAAGCGAGACCCTAGCTCCTACGAGCAGTACTTC
cdr3_aa: CASKRDPSSYEQYF

cdr3_length: 15
v_call: TRBV27
j_call: TRBJ2-1
d_call: TRBD2
clone_size: many
cdr3_nt: TGTGCCAGCAGCTCTCCGACTAGCGGTCCTATAGAGCAGTTCTTC
cdr3_aa: CASSSPTSGPIEQFF

cdr3_length: 15
v_call: TRBV18
j_call: TRBJ1-1
d_call: .
clone_size: .
cdr3_nt: TGTGCCAGCTCACTGACCCCGGGAGTGGCGACTGAAGCTTTCTTT
cdr3_aa: CASSLTPGVATEAFF

cdr3_length: 15
v_call: TRBV28
j_call: TRBJ2-3
d_call: .
clone_size: many
cdr3_nt: TGTGCCAGCAGCAGCTTCAAACAGGGAGCAGATACGCAGTATTTT
cdr3_aa: CASSSFKQGADTQYF

cdr3_length: 13
v_call: TRBV24-1
j_call: TRBJ1-1
d_call: TRBD1
clone_size: few
cdr3_nt: TGTGCCACCAGTGATTCGAACAGGGGTGAAGCTTTCTTT
cdr3_aa: CATSDSNRGEAFF

cdr3_length: 14
v_call: TRBV6-5
j_call: TRBJ2-2
d_call: .
clone_size: .
cdr3_nt: TGTGCCAGCAGTCCCAGGAGGAACACCGGGGAGCTGTTTTTT
cdr3_aa: CASSPRRNTGELFF

cdr3_length: 14
v_call: TRBV6-2/TRBV6-3
j_call: TRBJ2-5
d_call: .
clone_size: .
cdr3_nt: TGTGCCAGCAGTTTCTTCGACATTTCAGAGACCCAGTACTTC
cdr3_aa: CASSFFDISETQYF

cdr3_length: 15
v_call: TRBV9
j_call: TRBJ1-6
d_call: .
clone_size: many
cdr3_nt: TGTGCCAGCAGCGTAGGACGGAAAGATAATTCACCCCTCCACTTT
cdr3_aa: CASSVGRKDNSPLHF

cdr3_length: 12
v_call: TRBV7-2
j_call: TRBJ2-3
d_call: .
clone_size: few
cdr3_nt: TGTGCCAGCAGCTTTAATTCAGATACGCAGTATTTT
cdr3_aa: CASSFNSDTQYF

cdr3_length: 18
v_call: TRBV28
j_call: TRBJ2-5
d_call: TRBD1
clone_size: few
cdr3_nt: TGTGCCAGCAGTCCTAGAGGACAGGGCTTTCCATCACAAGAGACCCAGTACTTC
cdr3_aa: CASSPRGQGFPSQETQYF

cdr3_length: 14
v_call: TRBV9
j_call: TRBJ2-2
d_call: .
clone_size: .
cdr3_nt: TGTGCCAGCAAGCGGGACACCAAGCCCGGGGAGCTGTTTTTT
cdr3_aa: CASKRDTKPGELFF

cdr3_length: 14
v_call: TRBV6-5
j_call: TRBJ2-3
d_call: .
clone_size: few
cdr3_nt: TGTGCCAGCAGTTCGGGACTCGTGACAGATACGCAGTATTTT
cdr3_aa: CASSSGLVTDTQYF

cdr3_length: 16
v_call: TRBV5-1
j_call: TRBJ2-2
d_call: .
clone_size: few
cdr3_nt: TGCGCCAGCAGGATTACCGGGACCGGGAGTACCGGGGAGCTGTTTTTT
cdr3_aa: CASRITGTGSTGELFF

cdr3_length: 16
v_call: TRBV27
j_call: TRBJ2-7
d_call: .
clone_size: few
cdr3_nt: TGTGCCAGCAGTTTATCCTCTACCCTTCCCATCTACGAGCAGTACTTC
cdr3_aa: CASSLSSTLPIYEQYF

cdr3_length: 12
v_call: TRBV27
j_call: TRBJ2-7
d_call: .
clone_size: few
cdr3_nt: TGTGCCAGCAGGGACGGTGACTACGAGCAGTACTTC
cdr3_aa: CASRDGDYEQYF

cdr3_length: 14
v_call: TRBV20-1
j_call: TRBJ2-7
d_call: TRBD1
clone_size: .
cdr3_nt: TGCAGTGCTAGAGATCGGACAGGGAGGTACGAGCAGTACTTC
cdr3_aa: CSARDRTGRYEQYF

cdr3_length: 14
v_call: TRBV5-1
j_call: TRBJ2-3
d_call: .
clone_size: .
cdr3_nt: TGCGCCAGCAGCTACCTAGGAGTGAGAGATACGCAGTATTTT
cdr3_aa: CASSYLGVRDTQYF

cdr3_length: 12
v_call: TRBV29-1
j_call: TRBJ2-2
d_call: .
clone_size: many
cdr3_nt: TGCAGCGTTAACTGGGACACCGGGGAGCTGTTTTTT
cdr3_aa: CSVNWDTGELFF

cdr3_length: 16
v_call: TRBV6-5
j_call: TRBJ1-5
d_call: TRBD1
clone_size: .
cdr3_nt: TGTGCCAGCAGGCTCGGCCCTACAGGGGGCGGCGGGTCCCAGCATTTT
cdr3_aa: CASRLGPTGGGGSQHF

cdr3_length: 15
v_call: TRBV4-3
j_call: TRBJ2-7
d_call: .
clone_size: few
cdr3_nt: TGCGCCAGCAGCCAAGAGGCTCGGCGAAGCTACGAGCAGTACTTC
cdr3_aa: CASSQEARRSYEQYF

cdr3_length: 14
v_call: TRBV9
j_call: TRBJ1-4
d_call: TRBD1
clone_size: few
cdr3_nt: TGTGCCAGCAGCGGAGGGACAGCTAATGAAAAACTGTTTTTT
cdr3_aa: CASSGGTANEKLFF

cdr3_length: 12
v_call: TRBV12-3/TRBV12-4
j_call: TRBJ2-1
d_call: .
clone_size: .
cdr3_nt: TGTGCCAGCAGTTTTTCCCAGACTGAGCAGTTCTTC
cdr3_aa: CASSFSQTEQFF

cdr3_length: 14
v_call: TRBV28
j_call: TRBJ1-5
d_call: .
clone_size: many
cdr3_nt: TGTGCCACCACCCTGGGCGCGGGGAAATGGCCCCAGCATTTT
cdr3_aa: CATTLGAGKWPQHF

cdr3_length: 12
v_call: TRBV29-1
j_call: TRBJ2-5
d_call: .
clone_size: .
cdr3_nt: TGCAGCGTTTGGGGAAATGTAGAGACCCAGTACTTC
cdr3_aa: CSVWGNVETQYF

cdr3_length: 15
v_call: TRBV12-3/TRBV12-4
j_call: TRBJ2-3
d_call: .
clone_size: few
cdr3_nt: TGTGCCAGCAGCCAAGGGACGGGTAGCACAGATACGCAGTATTTT
cdr3_aa: CASSQGTGSTDTQYF

cdr3_length: 15
v_call: TRBV18
j_call: TRBJ1-1
d_call: .
clone_size: many
cdr3_nt: TGTGCCAGCTCACCACTCCAGGCAGGGAACACTGAAGCTTTCTTT
cdr3_aa: CASSPLQAGNTEAFF

cdr3_length: 16
v_call: TRBV5-1
j_call: TRBJ2-6
d_call: .
clone_size: many
cdr3_nt: TGCGCCAGCAGCTTGCCCGGGGCGTGGGGGGCCAACGTCCTGACTTTC
cdr3_aa: CASSLPGAWGANVLTF

cdr3_length: 17
v_call: TRBV4-3
j_call: TRBJ1-3
d_call: .
clone_size: .
cdr3_nt: TGCGCCAGCAGCCAAGATATCGGACGTTGGGTTGAAAACACCATATATTTT
cdr3_aa: CASSQDIGRWVENTIYF

cdr3_length: 13
v_call: TRBV2
j_call: TRBJ1-2
d_call: .
clone_size: .
cdr3_nt: TGTGCCAGCAGTTCCGATGGCCTCTATGGCTACACCTTC
cdr3_aa: CASSSDGLYGYTF

cdr3_length: 16
v_call: TRBV7-6
j_call: TRBJ2-3
d_call: .
clone_size: .
cdr3_nt: TGTGCCAGCAGCTTAGCGGGGATGACTAGCACAGATACGCAGTATTTT
cdr3_aa: CASSLAGMTSTDTQYF

cdr3_length: 14
v_call: TRBV9
j_call: TRBJ2-1
d_call: .
clone_size: many
cdr3_nt: TGTGCCAGCAGCGTGGCGAGATGGTCCAATGAGCAGTTCTTC
cdr3_aa: CASSVARWSNEQFF

cdr3_length: 17
v_call: TRBV6-2/TRBV6-3
j_call: TRBJ2-3
d_call: TRBD1
clone_size: .
cdr3_nt: TGTGCCAGCAGTTACCCCAAGGGACAGGCAGGCACAGATACGCAGTATTTT
cdr3_aa: CASSYPKGQAGTDTQYF

cdr3_length: 11
v_call: TRBV7-2
j_call: TRBJ1-3
d_call: .
clone_size: many
cdr3_nt: TGTGCCAGCAGCACCTACGACACCATATATTTT
cdr3_aa: CASSTYDTIYF

cdr3_length: 14
v_call: TRBV27
j_call: TRBJ1-4
d_call: .
clone_size: few
cdr3_nt: TGTGCCAGCAGTTTCAATAGGGGCCAGGAAAAACTGTTTTTT
cdr3_aa: CASSFNRGQEKLFF

cdr3_length: 14
v_call: TRBV7-9
j_call: TRBJ2-3
d_call: TRBD1
clone_size: few
cdr3_nt: TGTGCCAGCAGTCGAGGACAGGGACCAGATACGCAGTATTTT
cdr3_aa: CASSRGQGPDTQYF

cdr3_length: 17
v_call: TRBV9
j_call: TRBJ2-2
d_call: TRBD2
clone_size: few
cdr3_nt: TGTGCCAGCAGCGTAATCCCAAGCGGGAAACTTACCGGGGAGCTGTTTTTT
cdr3_aa: CASSVIPSGKLTGELFF

cdr3_length: 14
v_call: TRBV10-3
j_call: TRBJ1-5
d_call: .
clone_size: few
cdr3_nt: TGTGCCATCAGTGGGAACAGGGCCGATCAGCCCCAGCATTTT
cdr3_aa: CAISGNRADQPQHF

cdr3_length: 15
v_call: TRBV5-1
j_call: TRBJ1-3
d_call: .
clone_size: many
cdr3_nt: TGCGCCAGCAGCTTGGGGGTCGTCTCTGGAAACACCATATATTTT
cdr3_aa: CASSLGVVSGNTIYF

cdr3_length: 14
v_call: TRBV19
j_call: TRBJ2-7
d_call: TRBD1
clone_size: .
cdr3_nt: TGTGCCAGTAGTATGCGACAGGGCACCTACGAGCAGTACTTC
cdr3_aa: CASSMRQGTYEQYF

cdr3_length: 15
v_call: TRBV5-1
j_call: TRBJ2-5
d_call: .
clone_size: .
cdr3_nt: TGCGCCAGCAGCTTGGGAAGACAGTACCAAGAGACCCAGTACTTC
cdr3_aa: CASSLGRQYQETQYF

cdr3_length: 17
v_call: TRBV15
j_call: TRBJ2-3
d_call: .
clone_size: .
cdr3_nt: TGTGCCACCAGCAGAGATCACGAGTTAGTAGGGATCGGTACGCAGTATTTT
cdr3_aa: CATSRDHELVGIGTQYF

cdr3_length: 14
v_call: TRBV11-1
j_call: TRBJ2-7
d_call: TRBD1
clone_size: .
cdr3_nt: TGTGCCAGCAGACTACGACAGGGATCCTACGAGCAGTACTTC
cdr3_aa: CASRLRQGSYEQYF

cdr3_length: 12
v_call: TRBV30
j_call: TRBJ2-2
d_call: .
clone_size: .
cdr3_nt: TGTGCCTGGAGTGTATATGGCGGGGAGCTGTTTTTT
cdr3_aa: CAWSVYGGELFF

cdr3_length: 15
v_call: TRBV5-1
j_call: TRBJ2-3
d_call: TRBD2
clone_size: few
cdr3_nt: TGCGCCAGCAGCTTAGCGGGAGGAAACCTAGATACGCAGTATTTT
cdr3_aa: CASSLAGGNLDTQYF

cdr3_length: 14
v_call: TRBV14
j_call: TRBJ2-4
d_call: .
clone_size: few
cdr3_nt: TGTGCCAGCAGCCAAGTCGATGGCAAAAACATTCAGTACTTC
cdr3_aa: CASSQVDGKNIQYF

cdr3_length: 14
v_call: TRBV10-3
j_call: TRBJ2-7
d_call: TRBD1
clone_size: few
cdr3_nt: TGTGCCATCAGGAGGGGGGACAGGGGTCACGAGCAGTACTTC
cdr3_aa: CAIRRGDRGHEQYF

cdr3_length: 12
v_call: TRBV4-2
j_call: TRBJ2-2
d_call: .
clone_size: .
cdr3_nt: TGTGCCAGCAGCCACGACACCGGGGAGCTGTTTTTT
cdr3_aa: CASSHDTGELFF

cdr3_length: 16
v_call: TRBV5-1
j_call: TRBJ1-1
d_call: .
clone_size: few
cdr3_nt: TGCGCCAGCAGCCCCGGGACAACGGACGTGAACACTGAAGCTTTCTTT
cdr3_aa: CASSPGTTDVNTEAFF

cdr3_length: 17
v_call: TRBV2
j_call: TRBJ2-3
d_call: TRBD2
clone_size: few
cdr3_nt: TGTGCCAGCAGTGGCTTGAGACTAGCGGGAGGGTCAGATACGCAGTATTTT
cdr3_aa: CASSGLRLAGGSDTQYF